Listed below are T cell receptor beta chains from one sample, sequenced in a study of cytomegalovirus exposure and HLA in healthy donors. Sequencing was performed with immunoSEQ multiplex PCR; in TCRdb, only in-frame clones are kept and a portion is missing. Of 95,000 to 110,000 clones listed, approximately 66% are singletons. Sample: PBMCs. Every receptor here comes from a woman aged 45 to 65 in good health and CMV-seronegative. Each CDR3 is given with its conserved first and last residue.

v_gene | CDR3aa
TRBV15 | CATSGLATDTQYF
TRBV15 | CATSESYEQYF
TRBV7-2 | CASSLLADQPQHF
TRBV11-2 | CASSFTGVQAFF
TRBV10-3 | CATSGTGNEKLFF
TRBV15 | CATSRGGGGHDYEQYF
TRBV30 | CAWTGNNSPLHF
TRBV6-1 | CASRDRYNEQFF
TRBV28 | CASSSTGAGYTF
TRBV28 | CASINRGSYEQYF
TRBV27 | CASRGGRAWKTQYF
TRBV19 | CASSIYRELNYGYTF
TRBV13 | CASSTVSNTGELFF
TRBV27 | CASSRTDNTGELFF
TRBV29-1 | CSVGTGNYGYTF
TRBV5-8 | CASSRGRDTQYF
TRBV18 | CASSPEWREGSSYEQYF
TRBV28 | CASSLRFEQPQHF
TRBV5-4 | CASSQKAGGSYNEQFF
TRBV29-1 | CSVEERWQGAGYTF
TRBV19 | CASKEGSQPQHF
TRBV28 | CASWTGGSGNTIYF
TRBV27 | CASSFPGTFPYEQYF